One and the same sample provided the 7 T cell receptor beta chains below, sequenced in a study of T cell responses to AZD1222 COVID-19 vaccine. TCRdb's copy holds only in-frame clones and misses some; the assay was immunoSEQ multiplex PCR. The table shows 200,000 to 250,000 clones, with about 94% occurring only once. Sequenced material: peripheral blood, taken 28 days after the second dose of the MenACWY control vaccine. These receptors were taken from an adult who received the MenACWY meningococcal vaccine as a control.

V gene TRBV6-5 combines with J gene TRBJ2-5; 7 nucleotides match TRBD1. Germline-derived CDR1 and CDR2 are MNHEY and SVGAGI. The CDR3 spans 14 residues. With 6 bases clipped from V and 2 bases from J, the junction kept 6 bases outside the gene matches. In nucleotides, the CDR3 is TGTGCCAGCAGGGGAACAGGGGCACAAGAGACCCAGTACTTC. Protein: CASRGTGAQETQYF.

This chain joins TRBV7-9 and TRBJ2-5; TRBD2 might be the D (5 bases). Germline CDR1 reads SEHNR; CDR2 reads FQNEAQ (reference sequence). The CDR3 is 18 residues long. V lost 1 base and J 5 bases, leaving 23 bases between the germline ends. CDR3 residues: CASSLGERRRTLRETQYF. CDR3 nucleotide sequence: TGTGCCAGCAGCTTAGGGGAGAGAAGGAGGACTCTCAGGGAGACCCAGTACTTC.

CDR3 sequence (DNA): TGTGCCAGCGGGACCGGGACAGGGTACTACGAGCAGTACTTC. Its protein product is CASGTGTGYYEQYF. This sequence joins TRBV3-1 (or the pseudogene TRBV3-2) and TRBJ2-7; 9 bases line up with TRBD1. The CDR3 extends over 14 amino acids. The germline V gene has CDR1 LGHDT and CDR2 YNNKEL (reference sequence). V gave up 8 bases and J gave up 3 bases; unmatched junction bases: 8.

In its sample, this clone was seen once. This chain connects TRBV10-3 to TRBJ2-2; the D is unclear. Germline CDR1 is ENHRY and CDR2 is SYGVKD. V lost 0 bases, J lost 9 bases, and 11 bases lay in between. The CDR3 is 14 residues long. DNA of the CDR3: TGTGCCATCAGTGAGTCGAGTTCATTAAGGGAGCTGTTTTTT. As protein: CAISESSSLRELFF.

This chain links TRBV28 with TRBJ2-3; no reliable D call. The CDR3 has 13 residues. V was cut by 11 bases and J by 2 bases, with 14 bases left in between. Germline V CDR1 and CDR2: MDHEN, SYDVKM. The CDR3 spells CAGLSRNTDTQYF. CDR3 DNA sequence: TGTGCCGGGCTGAGTCGAAACACAGATACGCAGTATTTT.

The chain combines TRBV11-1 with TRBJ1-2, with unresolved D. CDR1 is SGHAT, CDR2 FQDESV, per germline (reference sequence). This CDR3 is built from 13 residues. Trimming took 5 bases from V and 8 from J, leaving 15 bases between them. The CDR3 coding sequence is TGTGCCAGCAGCCCCGATCGGTCTGTCGGCTACACCTTC. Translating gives CASSPDRSVGYTF.

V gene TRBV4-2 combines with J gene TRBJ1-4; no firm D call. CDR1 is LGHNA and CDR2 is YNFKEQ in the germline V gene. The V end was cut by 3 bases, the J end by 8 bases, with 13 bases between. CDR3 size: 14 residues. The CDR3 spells CASSHAPGGEKLFF. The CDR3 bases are TGTGCCAGCAGCCACGCCCCGGGAGGAGAAAAACTGTTTTTT.